What follows is one TCR beta chain and its context. Germline CDR1 reads MNHEY; CDR2 reads SMNVEV (reference sequence). Trimming left V 3 bases short and J 8 bases short, with 13 bases between. The CDR3 loop spans 13 amino acids. This record comes from a study of T cell responses to AZD1222 COVID-19 vaccine. Data came from immunoSEQ multiplex PCR; TCRdb stores just in-frame clones and leaves some out. This sample yields around 120,000 clones, of which roughly 84% are seen a single time; approximately 10% belongs to the top ten. The receptor comes from an adult in good health. The chain links TRBV27 to TRBJ1-2, with D maybe TRBD1 (5 bases). Sequencing was performed on peripheral blood, taken on day 0 of AZD1222 vaccination. The CDR3 DNA reads as TGTGCCAGCAGTTTCGCGGGGCCTATGGGCTACACCTTC. Translation gives CASSFAGPMGYTF.